A single sample gave rise to the 7 T cell receptor beta chains below, sequenced in a study of shared clonotypes between healthy human individuals. Clones were read by immunoSEQ multiplex PCR, and TCRdb kept only the in-frame ones, dropping some. The sample includes about 490,000 clones, 78% of them seen just once. Sequencing input: PBMCs. These receptors came from a woman between 35 and 50 years old in good health. Some clones in this sample may be carry-over from other donors' samples.

This clone appeared a single time. The CDR3, as DNA: TGTGCCAGTAGAGCGGGATCCGGCACAGATACGCAGTATTTT. This gives the protein CASRAGSGTDTQYF. The genes are TRBV19 and TRBJ2-3; 7 bases map to TRBD2. The CDR3 is 14 residues long. Germline V gene data show CDR1 as LNHDA and CDR2 as SQIVND (reference sequence). The V gene end was trimmed by 6 bases and the J gene end by 1 base; junction bases not matched to a gene: 4. The full variable domain, rest sourced from reference TRBV19 and TRBJ2-3, is DGGITQSPKYLFRKEGQNVTLSCEQNLNHDAMYWYRQDPGQGLRLIYYSQIVNDFQKGDIAEGYSVSREKKESFPLTVTSAQKNPTAFYLCASRAGSGTDTQYFGPGTRLTVL.

This chain connects TRBV5-5 to TRBJ2-5, with 12 bases lining up with TRBD2. The trim removed 4 bases at V and 0 bases at J, leaving 1 base unmatched. CDR1 and CDR2 from the germline V gene are SGHKS and YYEKEE (reference sequence). This CDR3 spans 15 amino acids. The CDR3 nucleotides read TGTGCCAGCAGCCGACTAGCGGGAGACCAAGAGACCCAGTACTTC. Protein: CASSRLAGDQETQYF.

The chain couples TRBV7-9 to TRBJ2-3, with TRBD1 matching over 7 bases. The V gene end was trimmed by 1 base and the J gene end by 0 bases; junction bases not matched to a gene: 4. The CDR3 runs 16 residues. Germline V CDR1 and CDR2: SEHNR, FQNEAQ (reference sequence). The CDR3 sequence is CASSLGAGGSTDTQYF. DNA for the CDR3: TGTGCCAGCAGCTTAGGGGCAGGGGGAAGCACAGATACGCAGTATTTT.

This clone has at least ten counts. The V gene is TRBV7-2, the J gene TRBJ2-3; D ambiguous. Trimming took 4 bases from V and 2 from J, leaving 13 bases between them. The CDR3 consists of 15 residues. In germline, CDR1 is SGHTA, CDR2 FQGNSA. The CDR3 region has the DNA TGTGCCAGCAGCTGGGAACGGACCTTCACAGATACGCAGTATTTT. It codes for CASSWERTFTDTQYF.

This clone was detected only a few times. The chain joins TRBV19 to TRBJ1-5, with unresolved D. The V gene's germline CDR1 is LNHDA and CDR2 SQIVND (reference sequence). This CDR3 has 15 amino acids. Trimming pared 3 bases from V and 6 bases from J, leaving 15 bases between. The CDR3 reads CASSIPSPGTQPQHF. DNA of the CDR3: TGTGCCAGTAGTATCCCCTCGCCTGGTACTCAGCCCCAGCATTTT.

The rearrangement joins TRBV28 to TRBJ1-1; D remains ambiguous. Germline V gene sequence: CDR1 MDHEN, CDR2 SYDVKM. The CDR3 is 12 amino acids. V lost 8 bases to trimming and J lost 11 bases, with 18 bases between them. The CDR3 nucleotides are TGTGCCAGCGGATCAGGTTATTGGGCGGCTTTCTTT. Translated, it gives CASGSGYWAAFF.

V usage is TRBV5-1 and J usage is TRBJ2-3, with D perhaps TRBD2 (6 bases). The CDR3 is made up of 16 amino acids. Germline assignment: CDR1 SGHRS and CDR2 YFSETQ. V shed 1 base and J shed 4 bases, with 16 bases lying between them. CDR3 sequence: CASSLYTGEGADTQYF. The CDR3, as DNA: TGCGCCAGCAGCTTGTACACGGGAGAGGGCGCAGATACGCAGTATTTT.